These T cell receptor beta chains were read from a single sample in a study of cytomegalovirus exposure and HLA in healthy donors. Measured with immunoSEQ multiplex PCR; TCRdb has only the in-frame clones, and not every one. The sample includes some 110,000 clones, over 60% of them seen just once. The sequenced material came from PBMCs. These TCRs come from a woman aged 35 to 49 in good health and CMV-seropositive. Both conserved end residues are trimmed from each CDR3.

TRBV6-5	TRBJ1-2	ASSHRGGGYT
TRBV9	TRBJ2-5	ASSAGLQETQY
TRBV19	TRBJ1-6	ATSNVRGSPLH
TRBV6-1	TRBJ2-5	ASSEIEETQY
TRBV5-4	TRBJ2-7	ASSLSSGGVEEQY
TRBV19	TRBJ1-5	ASADRQHSNQPQH
TRBV9	TRBJ2-3	ASSVHLGLTDTQY
TRBV19	TRBJ1-5	ASSIRGMNQPQH
TRBV7-6	TRBJ2-3	ASSLSGRVSDTQY
TRBV27	TRBJ1-2	ASSPQGYGGYT
TRBV18	TRBJ2-1	ASSPGLAGENEQF
TRBV7-3	TRBJ2-3	ASSFGGRDTDTQY
TRBV6-6	TRBJ2-2	ASSYEEIGELF
TRBV5-6	TRBJ2-1	ASLPSSYNEQF
TRBV11-3	TRBJ1-1	ASSPGTKAF
TRBV28	TRBJ2-5	ASSSDGGARETQY
TRBV9	TRBJ2-6	ASSVTGMAGANVLT
TRBV7-2	TRBJ1-5	ASSPQGRNQPQH
TRBV13	TRBJ2-1	ASSSGLAANEQF
TRBV30	TRBJ1-1	AWSLGAEAF
TRBV14	TRBJ1-2	ASSQDLNLIGYT
TRBV14	TRBJ2-5	ASSQEVGRGEETQY
TRBV5-8	TRBJ1-4	ASSRQGAHHEKLF
TRBV2	TRBJ2-3	ASSLGGGSITDTQY
TRBV9	TRBJ2-2	ASSVEGANTGELF
TRBV10-1	TRBJ2-3	ATPGTSDWDTQY
TRBV5-1	TRBJ1-2	ASSAGERGGYT
TRBV2	TRBJ2-7	ASRLAGVDYEQY
TRBV7-6	TRBJ2-7	ASSLALAGPEEQY
TRBV19	TRBJ2-5	ASSRTSGGAGETQY
TRBV5-1	TRBJ2-2	ASSLSQGNTGELF
TRBV7-7	TRBJ2-1	ASSSTGLSSYNEQF
TRBV7-3	TRBJ1-2	ASSLDRQGANGYT
TRBV19	TRBJ1-5	ASIPGQLNQPQH
TRBV6-4	TRBJ2-3	ASSLGGAGDTQY
TRBV15	TRBJ2-3	ATRAERGGTDTQY
TRBV6-1	TRBJ2-3	ASGDRGTDTQY
TRBV6-1	TRBJ1-6	ASRQGYNSPLH
TRBV5-1	TRBJ2-5	ASSLGLAGRETQY
TRBV15	TRBJ1-3	ATSVLGGARDTIY
TRBV4-2	TRBJ1-5	ASSQQTGDDQPQH
TRBV7-9	TRBJ2-1	ASSFGTTDNEQF
TRBV27	TRBJ2-7	ASPYGQEDEQY
TRBV6-5	TRBJ2-7	ASNAPGEGYEQY
TRBV10-3	TRBJ2-2	AISESGGVSTGELF
TRBV19	TRBJ2-7	ASSISGQGSYEQY
TRBV5-4	TRBJ1-1	ASSWGQVNTEAF
TRBV5-1	TRBJ2-7	ASSLEGYEQY
TRBV9	TRBJ1-2	ASSSGTGFFYGYT
TRBV6-5	TRBJ2-2	ASRPRGVDTGELF
TRBV11-2	TRBJ1-2	ASSPGQGDYGYT